This T cell receptor beta chain originates from a study of siplizumab effects on memory and regulatory T cells. Some clones are missing from TCRdb's copy, which holds only in-frame ones; the method was immunoSEQ multiplex PCR. The sample consists of roughly 100,000 clones, just over 90% of them appearing once. Germline-derived CDR1 and CDR2 are SGHNT and YENEEA. Deletions cut 3 bases from V and 4 bases from J, with 12 bases between. This CDR3 has 15 amino acids. The rearrangement links TRBV11-3 to TRBJ1-4, with D possibly being TRBD1 (5 bases). The sample comprised CD4+ T cells sorted from blood. The sequence came from a human donor in good health. In DNA form, the CDR3 reads TGTGCCAGCAGCTTCGCCTGGGACCTTAATGAAAAACTGTTTTTT. Protein sequence: CASSFAWDLNEKLFF.